Given below is one TCR beta chain in context. Next came a second PCR, run for about 7 to 12 cycles, which used a sample-barcoded 5' primer along with a J-beta primer mix. One entry per CDR3 protein, called by TCRdb with MiXCR from the 5' RACE reads. This repertoire shows around 1,000,000 distinct CDR3 sequences, almost 25% found once; its top ten account for around 0.75%. V was shortened by 2 bases and J by 3 bases, with 10 bases between the two germline ends. This CDR3 is 14 amino acids long. Germline V CDR1 and CDR2: MNHNY, SVGAGI (reference sequence). This entry is derived from a study of blood T cells in healthy people across ages. These sequences were also reported in another study, on T cells of mothers and their children.

The sample was blood. The receptor was isolated from a girl aged 2-10 years in good health. The chain links TRBV6-6 to TRBJ2-5; D not resolved. The CDR3 spells CASSYAQSKETQYF. The DNA of the CDR3 is TGTGCCAGCAGTTACGCCCAGTCTAAAGAGACCCAGTACTTC.